This TCR beta chain was obtained from a study of blood T cell repertoires in COVID-19. Background on the study: COVID-19 samples, acute and convalescent, were from the United States, Italy and Spain.

Here immunoSEQ multiplex PCR was the method, and the copy in TCRdb shows in-frame clones only, minus some. Of 100,000 or so clones listed, 80% are singletons. Per the germline V gene, CDR1 is SGHDT and CDR2 is YYEEEE. The CDR3 extends over 15 amino acids. The junction had 6 bases not matched to a gene; V was cut back by 3 bases and J by 2 bases. The material sequenced was peripheral blood. The clonotype was recovered from a human donor in a cohort sampled during active COVID-19. The chain has TRBV5-6 and TRBJ2-7, with TRBD2 matching 9 bases. The CDR3 DNA reads as TGTGCCAGCAGCTCCCGACTAGCGGCAACCTACGAGCAGTACTTC. This gives the protein CASSSRLAATYEQYF.